The rows below give T cell receptor beta chains drawn from one sample of a study of blood T cell repertoires in COVID-19. TCRdb's copy holds only in-frame clones and misses some; the assay was immunoSEQ multiplex PCR. The sample shows 150,000 to 200,000 clones, 84% of them seen only once. Sequenced sample: PBMCs or T cells enriched from blood (not recorded which). Receptors were obtained from a man aged 50 or older who had recovered from COVID-19. CDR3s include the opening cysteine and the closing phenylalanine or tryptophan. Each record gives: J gene, V gene, CDR3 protein.

TRBJ2-7 TRBV6-1 CASREGNGTAAYEQYF
TRBJ1-2 TRBV5-5 CASSLWLQGSRYGYTF
TRBJ1-1 TRBV3-1/TRBV3-2 CASSQGAQGVTEAFF
TRBJ2-3 TRBV4-1 CASSQQTSGGYTQYF
TRBJ2-7 TRBV5-1 CASSLGGTYEQYF
TRBJ1-1 TRBV2 CASSEFLSNTEAFF
TRBJ2-1 TRBV2 CASRNYRELVNEQFF
TRBJ1-2 TRBV5-1 CASSETGILGYTF
TRBJ1-6 TRBV4-2 CASRYTGDYNSPLHF
TRBJ2-7 TRBV6-5 CASSRSGQGAYEQYF